These T cell receptor beta chains were read from a single sample in a study of breast tumors, draining lymph nodes, adjacent tissues. One entry per CDR3 protein, called by TCRdb with MiXCR from the multiplex PCR reads. The sample includes approximately 230,000 distinct CDR3 sequences, less than 35% seen only once; the top ten take about 3.9%. The specimen sequenced was axillary lymph node tissue. Receptors originate from a female donor with breast cancer. Some clones in this sample may be carry-over from other donors' samples. Both conserved end residues are part of each CDR3. D genes are given only for firm matches. Some rows have no size entry. The others give once, few or many, or a class for an expanded clone.

. many TRBJ2-3 TRBV24-1 CATSTGFSGQYF TGTGCCACCAGTACAGGGTTTAGTGGGCAGTATTTT
. many TRBJ2-3 TRBV20-1 CSAVLAASTDTQYF TGCAGTGCCGTATTAGCGGCTAGCACAGATACGCAGTATTTT
TRBD2 . TRBJ2-2 TRBV18 CASSPRTSGSNTGELFF TGTGCCAGCTCACCACGGACTAGCGGCTCGAACACCGGGGAGCTGTTTTTT
. few TRBJ1-6 TRBV19 CASSIDGTPSSYNSPPHF TGTGCCAGTAGTATAGACGGTACGCCGAGCTCCTATAATTCACCCCCCCACTTT
TRBD1 . TRBJ1-3 TRBV29-1 CSVRTGGNTIYF TGCAGCGTTCGGACAGGGGGAAACACCATATATTTT
TRBD1 . TRBJ1-4 TRBV28 CASSKVTGVAGEKLFF TGTGCCAGCAGTAAAGTAACAGGGGTTGCTGGCGAAAAACTGTTTTTT
TRBD2 . TRBJ2-7 TRBV4-3 CASSLLATSGSGEQYF TGCGCCAGCAGCCTCCTGGCCACTAGCGGGAGTGGAGAGCAGTACTTC
. many TRBJ2-7 TRBV15 CATSRDRGYEQYF TGTGCCACCAGCAGAGACAGGGGATACGAGCAGTACTTC
. few TRBJ1-1 TRBV7-9 CASSITWEGTEAFF TGTGCCAGCAGCATCACGTGGGAGGGCACTGAAGCTTTCTTT
. . TRBJ1-1 TRBV20-1 CSATYRAQGEAFF TGCAGTGCTACTTACAGGGCCCAAGGGGAAGCTTTCTTT
. few TRBJ2-5 TRBV2 CASSPRAGSQETQYF TGTGCCAGCAGTCCAAGGGCTGGTTCGCAGGAGACCCAGTACTTC
TRBD2 many TRBJ2-2 TRBV5-6 CASRRTSGSVSTGELFF TGTGCCAGCAGACGGACTAGCGGGAGCGTATCCACCGGGGAGCTGTTTTTT
. . TRBJ1-5 TRBV20-1 CSARERGITATQHF TGCAGTGCTAGAGAGCGGGGGATCACAGCTACGCAGCATTTT
. many TRBJ2-6 TRBV2 CASSWGTLRAGANVLTF TGTGCCAGCAGTTGGGGAACCCTAAGGGCTGGGGCCAACGTCCTGACTTTC
TRBD1 many TRBJ2-1 TRBV24-1 CAPRGGHGQGKFF TGTGCCCCTAGAGGGGGACACGGACAGGGGAAGTTCTTC
. . TRBJ2-2 TRBV6-7 CASSYRSSDGTGELFF TGTGCCAGCAGTTACCGGTCAAGTGACGGAACCGGGGAGCTGTTTTTT
TRBD2 many TRBJ2-1 TRBV7-6 CASSRLAGPSYNEQFF TGTGCCAGCAGCCGTCTAGCGGGCCCCTCCTACAATGAGCAGTTCTTC
. few TRBJ1-1 TRBV7-2 CASSSARTGMNTEAFF TGTGCCAGCAGCTCAGCAAGGACGGGAATGAACACTGAAGCTTTCTTT